A single sample gave rise to the 30 T cell receptor beta chains below, sequenced in a study of T-cell memory formation after mild COVID-19. TCRdb itself ran the 5' RACE reads through MiXCR, one entry per CDR3 protein. The sample has 350,000 to 500,000 distinct CDR3 sequences, roughly a quarter seen once. The sequenced sample was PBMCs or a T cell subset sorted from them (not recorded which). These receptors were obtained from an adult woman who had mild COVID-19 (a few samples of this study predate the infection). Cell type and time point are not known.

CDR3 protein: CASSYQSSNYGYTF. CDR3 bases: TGTGCCAGCAGTTACCAGTCTTCTAACTATGGCTACACCTTC. The V and J genes are TRBV6-5 and TRBJ1-2, with D unresolved. The CDR3 loop spans 14 amino acids. Germline CDR1 reads MNHEY; CDR2 reads SVGAGI. V dropped 2 bases and J dropped 0 bases, with 7 bases sitting between them.

The chain couples TRBV3-1 to TRBJ1-5; D ambiguous. The CDR3 is 14 amino acids. V was cut by 0 bases and J by 10 bases, with 13 bases left in between. Germline CDR1 and CDR2: LGHDT and YNNKEL (reference sequence). In DNA form, the CDR3 reads TGTGCCAGCAGCCAAGATGCTCAAGGGCTACCCCAGCATTTT. Its translation is CASSQDAQGLPQHF. The variable domain in full, with the rest retrieved from reference TRBV3-1 and TRBJ1-5, is DTAVSQTPKYLVTQMGNDKSIKCEQNLGHDTMYWYKQDSKKFLKIMFSYNNKELIINETVPNRFSPKSPDKAHLNLHINSLELGDSAVYFCASSQDAQGLPQHFGDGTRLSIL.

V and J are TRBV6-5 and TRBJ1-4; D remains unclear. V lost 6 bases and J 4 bases, leaving 15 bases between the germline ends. Germline lookup yields CDR1 MNHEY and CDR2 SVGAGI. The CDR3 totals 15 residues. Here the CDR3 reads CASRSRGSYNEKLFF. As DNA, the CDR3 is TGTGCCAGCAGATCTAGAGGCAGCTATAATGAAAAACTGTTTTTT.

The chain has TRBV7-9 and TRBJ2-3; D unclear. The CDR3 spans 14 residues. Trimming pared 7 bases from V and 5 bases from J, leaving 16 bases between. The germline CDR1 and CDR2 sequences are SEHNR and FQNEAQ (reference sequence). In DNA form, the CDR3 reads TGTGCCAGCACCCGGACGATTCGAGGAGATACGCAGTATTTT. Its protein is CASTRTIRGDTQYF.

The V gene is TRBV20-1, the J gene TRBJ1-1; D call uncertain. Germline V gene sequence: CDR1 DFQATT, CDR2 SNEGSKA (reference sequence). This CDR3 has 12 residues. The germline V and J ends were trimmed by 0 bases and 1 base, with 3 bases remaining between them. The CDR3 protein is CSARDQNTEAFF. The CDR3 DNA follows: TGCAGTGCTAGAGATCAGAACACTGAAGCTTTCTTT.

CDR3 sequence reads: CASSPLPGNTEAFF. CDR3 sequence (DNA): TGCGCCAGCAGCCCATTACCTGGGAACACTGAAGCTTTCTTT. The rearrangement uses TRBV5-1 and TRBJ1-1; D call uncertain. The CDR3 is made up of 14 amino acids. Trimming left V 4 bases short and J 1 base short, with 11 bases between. Germline CDR1 and CDR2: SGHRS and YFSETQ.

The chain is built from TRBV7-2 and TRBJ2-5, with unresolved D. Germline assignment: CDR1 SGHTA and CDR2 FQGNSA. V lost 5 bases, J lost 5 bases, and 12 bases lay in between. The CDR3 length is 13 residues. The CDR3 loop reads CASSRAEEETQYF. The CDR3 coding sequence is TGTGCCAGCAGCAGAGCCGAGGAGGAGACCCAGTACTTC.

V and J are TRBV5-1 and TRBJ2-5; the D is unclear. V shed 0 bases and J shed 5 bases, with 20 bases lying between them. Germline V CDR1 and CDR2: SGHRS, YFSETQ. The CDR3 runs to 17 residues. CDR3 sequence: CASSLAGGSVTGETQYF. The CDR3 DNA reads as TGCGCCAGCAGCTTGGCTGGCGGATCGGTTACCGGGGAGACCCAGTACTTC.

This clonotype appeared many times. The CDR3 loop is CSATFNEKLFF. The DNA for the CDR3 is TGCAGTGCTACCTTCAATGAAAAACTGTTTTTT. This rearrangement joins TRBV20-1 to TRBJ1-4, with unresolved D. The germline gives CDR1 DFQATT, CDR2 SNEGSKA (reference sequence). The CDR3 has 11 amino acids. V lost 4 bases and J 5 bases, leaving 5 bases between the germline ends.

V usage is TRBV6-6 and J usage is TRBJ1-2; D may be TRBD1 (5 bases). The V end lost 4 bases, the J end lost 4 bases, and 13 bases lay between the germline ends. CDR1 MNHNY and CDR2 SVGAGI come from the germline V gene (reference sequence). This CDR3 contains 14 residues. This CDR3 reads CASSSSGTGYGYTF. The CDR3 coding sequence is TGTGCCAGCAGTTCCTCCGGGACGGGCTATGGCTACACCTTC.

This chain links TRBV3-1 with TRBJ1-2; TRBD1 matches 7 bases. The V and J ends lost 1 base and 8 bases, in that order; junction bases with no gene match: 4. This CDR3 is 13 amino acids long. Germline values: CDR1 LGHDT, CDR2 YNNKEL (reference sequence). The chain's CDR3 is CASSQAGGDGYTF. As DNA, the CDR3 is TGTGCCAGCAGCCAAGCAGGGGGAGACGGCTACACCTTC. Drawing the rest from reference TRBV3-1 and TRBJ1-2, the complete variable domain is DTAVSQTPKYLVTQMGNDKSIKCEQNLGHDTMYWYKQDSKKFLKIMFSYNNKELIINETVPNRFSPKSPDKAHLNLHINSLELGDSAVYFCASSQAGGDGYTFGSGTRLTVV.

This clonotype was observed a few times. The chain has TRBV5-1 and TRBJ1-1; D is unresolved. Per germline, CDR1 SGHRS and CDR2 YFSETQ. The CDR3 has 16 amino acids. Trimming shortened V by 0 bases and J by 0 bases, and 12 bases separated the two germline ends. The CDR3 reads CASSLAQRGMNTEAFF. The CDR3 DNA reads TGCGCCAGCAGCTTGGCCCAGAGAGGGATGAACACTGAAGCTTTCTTT.

This clonotype was recorded at least ten times. The rearrangement joins TRBV5-4 to TRBJ2-3; 11 bases line up with TRBD1. Germline V gives CDR1 SGHNT, CDR2 YYREEE (reference sequence). This CDR3 is built from 15 residues. The V and J ends lost 3 bases and 2 bases, in that order; junction bases with no gene match: 2. For the CDR3, the DNA is TGTGCCAGCAGCTACGGACAGGGGGCCACAGATACGCAGTATTTT. Its protein is CASSYGQGATDTQYF.

This rearrangement joins TRBV19 to TRBJ2-1; D may correspond to TRBD1 or TRBD2 (5 bases each). The CDR3 has 15 residues. Germline V lookup: CDR1 LNHDA, CDR2 SQIVND (reference sequence). Trimming shortened V by 7 bases and J by 1 base, and 14 bases separated the two germline ends. CDR3 protein: CASTYSGTSYNEQFF. The DNA for the CDR3 is TGTGCCAGTACCTATAGTGGGACGTCCTACAATGAGCAGTTCTTC.

The chain is built from TRBV29-1 and TRBJ1-3; D gene uncertain. The CDR3 spans 12 residues. Trimming stripped 5 bases from V and 5 bases from J, with 10 bases between. The germline gives CDR1 SQVTM, CDR2 ANQGSEA. The chain's CDR3 is CSVTSERNTIYF. The CDR3 nucleotides are TGCAGCGTTACGTCGGAGAGAAACACCATATATTTT.

The J gene is TRBJ2-1, the V gene TRBV6-2 or TRBV6-3; D gene unclear. Germline CDR1 reads MNHEY; CDR2 reads SVGEGT. The CDR3 loop spans 12 amino acids. Trimming removed 6 bases from V and 2 bases from J, with 5 bases in between. The CDR3 DNA sequence: TGTGCCAGCAGGTGGGCCTACAATGAGCAGTTCTTC. Translated, it gives CASRWAYNEQFF.

The rearrangement links TRBV25-1 to TRBJ1-1; D remains unclear. V was cut by 5 bases and J by 5 bases, with 9 bases left in between. CDR3 length: 12 residues. CDR1 and CDR2 from the germline V gene are MGHDK and SYGVNS. DNA of the CDR3: TGTGCCAGCAGTAGGTCGAGAACTGAAGCTTTCTTT. Translated: CASSRSRTEAFF. Complete variable domain (other parts from reference TRBV25-1 and TRBJ1-1): EADIYQTPRYLVIGTGKKITLECSQTMGHDKMYWYQQDPGMELHLIHYSYGVNSTEKGDLSSESTVSRIRTEHFPLTLESARPSHTSQYLCASSRSRTEAFFGQGTRLTVV.

This clonotype was recorded a few times. CDR3 bases: TGCAGTGCTAAATGGTTGGCTAGCGGGGGGAACGCCGAGCAGTACTTC. Protein product: CSAKWLASGGNAEQYF. The chain joins TRBV20-1 to TRBJ2-7; 11 positions agree with TRBD2. This CDR3 comprises 16 residues. Germline CDR1 is DFQATT and CDR2 is SNEGSKA (reference sequence). V gave up 4 bases and J gave up 6 bases; unmatched junction bases: 14.

This chain joins TRBV6-5 and TRBJ2-5; TRBD2 matches 13 bases. The CDR3 has 16 amino acids. Per germline, CDR1 MNHEY and CDR2 SVGAGI. Trimming took 5 bases from V and 5 from J; bases not matched to a gene: 8. CDR3 in amino acids: CASSRRTSGSGETQYF. The DNA of the CDR3 is TGTGCCAGCAGTCGCCGGACTAGCGGGAGCGGTGAGACCCAGTACTTC.

The rearrangement joins TRBV4-3 to TRBJ2-5, with D hard to call. The CDR3 totals 13 residues. The germline V gene has CDR1 LGHNA and CDR2 YSLEER. V was trimmed by 1 base and J by 1 base, leaving 4 bases between them. CDR3 bases: TGCGCCAGCAGCCAAGGTAGCCAAGAGACCCAGTACTTC. Translated, it gives CASSQGSQETQYF.

This clonotype occurred many times. The V gene is TRBV9, the J gene TRBJ2-5; D is undetermined. CDR3 size: 12 residues. Germline V CDR1 and CDR2: SGDLS, YYNGEE. With 0 bases removed from V and 5 bases from J, the gap between germline ends came to 5 bases. CDR3 bases: TGTGCCAGCAGCGTAGCCGGGGAGACCCAGTACTTC. Amino acids: CASSVAGETQYF.

Only a few counts were recorded for this clonotype. The chain carries TRBV9 and TRBJ1-2; possibly TRBD1 for D (5 bases). V was trimmed by 4 bases and J by 8 bases, leaving 15 bases between them. This CDR3 is built from 13 residues. Per the germline V gene, CDR1 is SGDLS and CDR2 is YYNGEE. CDR3: CASSPRRAGGYTF. The CDR3 DNA is TGTGCCAGCAGCCCCCGCAGGGCAGGCGGCTACACCTTC. Combining the CDR3 with reference TRBV9 and TRBJ1-2 gives the whole variable domain DSGVTQTPKHLITATGQRVTLRCSPRSGDLSVYWYQQSLDQGLQFLIQYYNGEERAKGNILERFSAQQFPDLHSELNLSSLELGDSALYFCASSPRRAGGYTFGSGTRLTVV.

This clonotype has only a few counts. The rearrangement uses TRBV7-6 and TRBJ2-7; D is ambiguous. CDR1 SGHVS and CDR2 FNYEAQ come from the germline V gene. This CDR3 spans 14 amino acids. V was clipped by 2 bases and J by 2 bases, with 10 bases between them. The CDR3 is CASSLSGLPYEQYF. The CDR3 DNA reads as TGTGCCAGCAGCTTATCGGGCTTGCCCTACGAGCAGTACTTC.

The chain has TRBV9 and TRBJ2-3; D perhaps matches TRBD2 (5 bases). This CDR3 region has 14 residues. V dropped 0 bases and J dropped 2 bases, with 7 bases sitting between them. Germline values: CDR1 SGDLS, CDR2 YYNGEE. CDR3 sequence (DNA): TGTGCCAGCAGCGTAGACGGGATCACAGATACGCAGTATTTT. It is translated as CASSVDGITDTQYF.

This clonotype was counted a few times. The V gene is TRBV10-3, the J gene TRBJ2-7; TRBD2 matches 8 bases. Germline CDR1 and CDR2: ENHRY and SYGVKD. Trimming removed 2 bases from V and 5 bases from J; junction bases left unmatched: 11. The CDR3 spans 16 residues. This CDR3 is CAISEGQLAGGNEQYF. The CDR3 nucleotides read TGTGCCATCAGTGAGGGGCAGCTCGCGGGAGGAAACGAGCAGTACTTC.

There are a few counts of this clonotype. This chain connects TRBV5-1 to TRBJ1-1; TRBD1 is a possible D gene (5 bases). This CDR3 is built from 14 residues. V dropped 2 bases and J dropped 6 bases, with 14 bases sitting between them. Germline V lookup: CDR1 SGHRS, CDR2 YFSETQ. The CDR3 here is CASSFGEQVAEAFF. The CDR3 DNA sequence: TGCGCCAGCAGCTTCGGGGAACAGGTTGCTGAAGCTTTCTTT.

This clonotype was found many times. This chain links TRBV12-3 or TRBV12-4 with TRBJ2-3; D uncertain. Deletions cut 6 bases from V and 0 bases from J, with 7 bases between. The CDR3 spans 13 residues. The CDR3 DNA sequence: TGTGCCAGCAGCTCCTCTAGCACAGATACGCAGTATTTT. It yields the protein CASSSSSTDTQYF.

The chain is built from TRBV12-3 or TRBV12-4 and TRBJ1-2; no definite D call. The CDR3 contains 14 residues. V lost 2 bases and J lost 5, with 12 bases in between. CDR3 loop: CASSLYRGLYGYTF. For the CDR3, the DNA is TGTGCCAGCAGTTTATACCGAGGGCTTTATGGCTACACCTTC.

The genes are TRBV28 and TRBJ2-2; unclear D gene. This CDR3 region has 15 residues. V lost 4 bases to trimming and J lost 2 bases, with 11 bases between them. Germline values: CDR1 MDHEN, CDR2 SYDVKM. The CDR3, as DNA: TGTGCCAGCAGTTCCAAATTCAGCAACACCGGGGAGCTGTTTTTT. Its protein product is CASSSKFSNTGELFF.

The chain carries TRBV5-1 and TRBJ1-1, with 9 bases aligning to TRBD1. The CDR3 is 18 residues long. Losses at the gene ends were 1 base for V and 1 base for J; bases not matched to a gene: 11. Germline V CDR1 and CDR2: SGHRS, YFSETQ. The CDR3 sequence is CASSLNPRDRAPNTEAFF. CDR3 DNA: TGCGCCAGCAGCTTGAACCCCCGGGACAGGGCCCCGAACACTGAAGCTTTCTTT.